The 12 T cell receptor beta chains below were found in one sample sequenced in a study of blood T cell repertoires in COVID-19. Libraries were prepared by immunoSEQ multiplex PCR; TCRdb keeps only in-frame clonotypes and omits some of them. The table has approximately 94,000 clones, over 80% seen once; the top ten hold around an eighth. Sequencing was performed on peripheral blood. The receptor source for this set is a man aged 45-60 years with active or convalescent COVID-19.

The V and J genes are TRBV30 and TRBJ2-5, with D unclear. V dropped 1 base and J dropped 7 bases, with 10 bases sitting between them. Germline V CDR1 and CDR2: GTSNPN, SVGIG (reference sequence). The CDR3 contains 12 residues. CDR3 sequence (DNA): TGTGCCTGGAGTGGAGAACCGGGGACCCAGTACTTC. Its translation is CAWSGEPGTQYF.

This clone was seen just once. One junction end disagrees with the germline gene, perhaps due to a read error. V usage is TRBV5-1 and J usage is TRBJ2-7, with 8 nucleotides matching TRBD1. CDR3 length equals 15 residues. Germline CDR1 reads SGHRS; CDR2 reads YFSETQ. The chain's CDR3 is CASSRDRGKDYKQYF. The CDR3 DNA reads as TGCGCCAGCAGCCGCGACAGGGGAAAAGACTACAAGCAGTACTTC.

The chain carries TRBV2 and TRBJ2-4; 8 nucleotides align to TRBD2. The CDR3 extends over 17 amino acids. With 6 bases clipped from V and 0 bases from J, the junction kept 10 bases outside the gene matches. CDR1 and CDR2 from the germline V gene are SNHLY and FYNNEI. CDR3 region: CASSAGTSGGAKNIQYF. The CDR3 DNA sequence: TGTGCCAGCAGCGCCGGTACTAGCGGAGGAGCCAAAAACATTCAGTACTTC.

V and J are TRBV4-1 and TRBJ1-5, with D unclear. The V gene's germline CDR1 is MGHRA and CDR2 YSYEKL. This CDR3 contains 13 residues. V was pared by 0 bases and J by 7 bases, with 7 bases between. CDR3 in amino acids: CASSQEIRQPQHF. CDR3 DNA: TGCGCCAGCAGCCAAGAAATACGGCAGCCCCAGCATTTT.

The chain carries TRBV14 and TRBJ1-2, with 7 positions matching TRBD1. V was pared by 1 base and J by 8 bases, with 10 bases of the junction left unmatched. Germline lookup yields CDR1 SGHDN and CDR2 FVKESK. This CDR3 contains 15 residues. The CDR3 loop is CASSQVGPDRAGYTF. The CDR3 DNA reads as TGTGCCAGCAGCCAAGTGGGGCCAGACAGGGCCGGCTACACCTTC.

The chain joins TRBV5-5 to TRBJ2-1; the D gene is possibly TRBD2 (6 bases). Germline-derived CDR1 and CDR2 are SGHKS and YYEKEE (reference sequence). Between the trimmed V and J ends, which lost 4 bases and 4 bases, there was a span of 12 bases. This CDR3 comprises 14 residues. The CDR3 DNA reads TGTGCCAGCAGCACACTGACTAGTTACAATGAGCAGTTCTTC. Protein product: CASSTLTSYNEQFF. Full variable domain (missing parts from reference TRBV5-5 and TRBJ2-1): DAGVTQSPTHLIKTRGQQVTLRCSPISGHKSVSWYQQVLGQGPQFIFQYYEKEERGRGNFPDRFSARQFPNYSSELNVNALLLGDSALYLCASSTLTSYNEQFFGPGTRLTVL.

V is TRBV5-8 and J is TRBJ1-1, with D perhaps TRBD1 (5 bases). V was shortened by 3 bases and J by 3 bases, with 12 bases between the two germline ends. Germline values: CDR1 SGHTS, CDR2 YDEGEE. The CDR3 has 14 amino acids. CDR3 sequence reads: CASSWTWEDTEAFF. In nucleotides, the CDR3 is TGTGCCAGCAGCTGGACATGGGAGGACACTGAAGCTTTCTTT.

This rearrangement joins TRBV11-3 to TRBJ1-3; D gene unclear. Germline loops: CDR1 SGHNT, CDR2 YENEEA. Between the trimmed V and J ends, which lost 10 bases and 1 base, there was a span of 11 bases. The CDR3 has 13 residues. The CDR3 bases are TGTGCCACCGCCGCGAGGTCTGGAAACACCATATATTTT. It yields the protein CATAARSGNTIYF. The complete variable domain, with remaining parts taken from reference TRBV11-3 and TRBJ1-3, reads EAGVVQSPRYKIIEKKQPVAFWCNPISGHNTLYWYLQNLGQGPELLIRYENEEAVDDSQLPKDRFSAERLKGVDSTLKIQPAELGDSAVYLCATAARSGNTIYFGEGSWLTVV.

V is TRBV19 and J is TRBJ2-5; 8 positions match TRBD1. CDR1 LNHDA and CDR2 SQIVND come from the germline V gene (reference sequence). The CDR3 consists of 13 residues. Germline trimming cut 8 bases from V and 4 bases from J; bases unmatched to any gene: 6. CDR3 nucleotides: TGTGCCAGTGAAGACAGGGGTCGAGAGACCCAGTACTTC. It is translated as CASEDRGRETQYF.

The chain combines TRBV2 with TRBJ2-2; TRBD1 might be the D (6 bases). The germline CDR1 and CDR2 sequences are SNHLY and FYNNEI. This CDR3 has 15 amino acids. V was clipped by 6 bases and J by 0 bases, with 11 bases between them. The CDR3 here is CASSRGGANTGELFF. The DNA for the CDR3 is TGTGCCAGCAGCAGGGGTGGCGCGAACACCGGGGAGCTGTTTTTT.

The rearrangement joins TRBV11-2 to TRBJ2-7; TRBD2 matches 10 bases. From germline, CDR1 is SGHAT and CDR2 FQNNGV. The V gene end was trimmed by 6 bases and the J gene end by 3 bases; junction bases not matched to a gene: 5. The CDR3 contains 14 residues. The CDR3 region has the DNA TGTGCCAGCAGATCGCTAGCGGGAGACTACGAGCAGTACTTC. Protein product: CASRSLAGDYEQYF.

V and J are TRBV27 and TRBJ2-7; D perhaps matches TRBD1 (6 bases). Germline loops: CDR1 MNHEY, CDR2 SMNVEV (reference sequence). The CDR3 is 15 residues long. The V gene lost 5 bases and the J gene lost 0 bases, with 14 bases spanning the gap. CDR3 sequence (DNA): TGTGCCAGCAGTACCCTCAGGGGAAGCTCCTACGAGCAGTACTTC. Protein product: CASSTLRGSSYEQYF.